This T cell receptor (beta chain) came from a study of blood T cell repertoires in COVID-19. CDR1 and CDR2 from the germline V gene are WSHSY and SAAADI. This CDR3 spans 13 amino acids. V lost 3 bases, J lost 3 bases, and 8 bases lay in between. Original analysis: Reference gene primers were amplified, and this amplification served to estimate nucleated cell counts. Only in-frame clones appear in the TCRdb table, and some are missing; sequencing was by immunoSEQ multiplex PCR. D and trimming were read from the DNA, whereas the V and J calls and clone size are those reported in that table. This table holds some 96,000 clones, 70% to 80% found once.

The rearrangement uses TRBV10-2 and TRBJ1-1; D uncertain. The specimen was peripheral blood. The sequence was collected from a woman aged 70 to 79 with acute or convalescent COVID-19. CDR3 in amino acids: CASSDFSYTEAFF. CDR3 sequence (DNA): TGCGCCAGCAGTGATTTTTCATACACTGAAGCTTTCTTT.